The 28 T cell receptor beta chains in this list originate from one sample, sequenced in a study of regulatory T cells in long-lasting Graves disease. Time point denoted: newly diagnosed GD, antithyroid drugs for less than 3 months. PBMC-derived RNA was used for the TCR library. Researchers made TCR beta libraries by using iRepertoire HTBI primers and running Arm-PCR on CDR3 regions. TCRdb independently ran MiXCR on the multiplex PCR reads; one entry per CDR3 protein. The sample yields more than 300,000 distinct CDR3 sequences, approximately 12% seen once. These same records also appear under a second study, on T cells in Graves' hyperthyroidism and ophthalmopathy.

Sequencing used peripheral blood mononuclear cells (PBMCs), obtained at new diagnosis, from a patient treated with antithyroid drugs. The receptor source for this set is a woman aged 18-29 years with Graves disease.

At least ten counts were recorded for this clonotype. The chain couples TRBV7-2 to TRBJ2-5; the match to TRBD2 covers 7 bases. The CDR3 has 16 residues. V dropped 3 bases and J dropped 7; count of bases not matched to a gene: 14. The germline V gene has CDR1 SGHTA and CDR2 FQGNSA. CDR3 sequence: CASSLGAGPSQGTQYF. The DNA for the CDR3 is TGTGCCAGCAGCTTGGGAGCGGGACCCTCCCAGGGGACCCAGTACTTC.

The chain couples TRBV12-5 to TRBJ1-5; 7 nucleotides match TRBD1. The CDR3 has 13 residues. Germline CDR1 and CDR2: LGHNT and FRNRAP. The V and J ends lost 7 bases and 5 bases, in that order; junction bases with no gene match: 5. CDR3 nucleotide sequence: TGTGCTAGTGCTTTCGACAGGGATCAGCCCCAGCATTTT. Translated, it gives CASAFDRDQPQHF.

This clonotype has only a few counts. The gene calls are TRBV27 and TRBJ2-6; D may be TRBD2 (6 bases). This CDR3 contains 16 residues. Trimming cost V 6 bases and J 4 bases, with 16 bases left between them. Germline V gene data show CDR1 as MNHEY and CDR2 as SMNVEV (reference sequence). The CDR3 nucleotides are TGTGCCAGCAGCCATTCGGCGGGGTCCGGGGCCAACGTCCTGACTTTC. Residues: CASSHSAGSGANVLTF.

Only a few counts were recorded for this clonotype. The V call is TRBV7-6, the J call TRBJ2-3; TRBD2 aligns across 8 bases. The CDR3 is 17 amino acids. CDR1 is SGHVS and CDR2 is FNYEAQ in the germline V gene. The V segment lost 7 bases and the J segment 2 bases; nucleotides outside the gene matches: 14. This chain's CDR3 is CASTQAGGPSTTDTQYF. DNA of the CDR3: TGTGCCAGCACCCAGGCGGGAGGTCCCTCTACCACAGATACGCAGTATTTT.

V usage is TRBV10-3 and J usage is TRBJ2-5; 7 nucleotides match TRBD1. The V segment lost 0 bases and the J segment 1 base; nucleotides outside the gene matches: 5. This CDR3 contains 16 residues. Germline V CDR1 and CDR2: ENHRY, SYGVKD. The DNA for the CDR3 is TGTGCCATCAGTGAGTCGCGTGGACAGGTCCAAGAGACCCAGTACTTC. Translated: CAISESRGQVQETQYF.

Ten or more counts support this clonotype. The chain couples TRBV28 to TRBJ1-2; TRBD1 is a possible D gene (6 bases). Germline assignment: CDR1 MDHEN and CDR2 SYDVKM. This CDR3 is 15 amino acids long. Trimming took 5 bases from V and 5 from J, leaving 18 bases between them. DNA for the CDR3: TGTGCCAGCAGTCAACCAAGCAGAGGGGGTTATGGCTACACCTTC. Its protein product is CASSQPSRGGYGYTF.

This clonotype was counted many times. This chain connects TRBV3-1 to TRBJ1-2; D might be TRBD1 (5 bases). The CDR3 loop spans 16 amino acids. Germline V gene lookup returns CDR1 LGHDT and CDR2 YNNKEL (reference sequence). V was shortened by 4 bases and J by 3 bases, with 18 bases between the two germline ends. The CDR3 bases are TGTGCCAGCAGCCTCATCGGGGCCCCACCAGACTATGGCTACACCTTC. As protein: CASSLIGAPPDYGYTF.

This clonotype showed up many times. This chain uses TRBV3-1 with TRBJ2-1, with 8 bases aligning to TRBD2. Germline values: CDR1 LGHDT, CDR2 YNNKEL (reference sequence). The junction had 6 bases not matched to a gene; V was cut back by 4 bases and J by 7 bases. The CDR3 consists of 14 residues. The CDR3, as DNA: TGTGCCAGCAGCCCTCTCGGGAGGGGTAATGAGCAGTTCTTC. Protein: CASSPLGRGNEQFF.

This clonotype was found many times. The chain combines TRBV30 with TRBJ1-1; D may be TRBD1 (6 bases). The CDR3 totals 14 residues. Germline V gene sequence: CDR1 GTSNPN, CDR2 SVGIG (reference sequence). V was cut by 3 bases and J by 3 bases, with 14 bases left in between. CDR3 nucleotides: TGTGCCTGGAGCTACAGGGTTGGGGACACTGAAGCTTTCTTT. It encodes CAWSYRVGDTEAFF. Supplemented by reference TRBV30 and TRBJ1-1, the full variable domain reads SQTIHQWPATLVQPVGSPLSLECTVEGTSNPNLYWYRQAAGRGLQLLFYSVGIGQISSEVPQNLSASRPQDRQFILSSKKLLLSDSGFYLCAWSYRVGDTEAFFGQGTRLTVV.

Concerning this clonotype: Its ends do not fully match the called genes, so a read error is possible. CDR3 loop: CVSSQGGGQETQYF. In nucleotides, the CDR3 is TGTGTCAGCAGTCAGGGGGGGGGTCAAGAGACCCAGTACTTC. The gene calls are TRBV7-3 and TRBJ2-5, with D perhaps TRBD1 or TRBD2 (7 bases each). This CDR3 region has 14 residues. The germline gives CDR1 SGHTA, CDR2 FQGTGA.

This clonotype has ten or more counts. The rearrangement joins TRBV6-1 to TRBJ2-5; 10 bases match TRBD2. V gave up 10 bases and J gave up 3 bases; unmatched junction bases: 5. This CDR3 has 13 amino acids. Germline loops: CDR1 MNHNS, CDR2 SASEGT. For the CDR3, the DNA is TGTGCCATCTCTGGACTAGCGGAAGAGACCCAGTACTTC. It translates to CAISGLAEETQYF.

V is TRBV27 and J is TRBJ1-1; D might be TRBD1 (6 bases). The CDR3 has 15 amino acids. The germline V gene encodes CDR1 MNHEY and CDR2 SMNVEV (reference sequence). The V and J ends lost 5 bases and 4 bases respectively, with 17 bases between them. Written as DNA, the CDR3 is TGTGCCAGCAGTCCAACACAGGGCCTGGGCACTGAAGCTTTCTTT. As protein: CASSPTQGLGTEAFF.

The table lists this clonotype with a few counts. The V gene is TRBV6-1, the J gene TRBJ1-2; D gene uncertain. The V gene lost 4 bases and the J gene lost 0 bases, with 18 bases spanning the gap. Germline V lookup: CDR1 MNHNS, CDR2 SASEGT. The CDR3 extends over 17 amino acids. CDR3 DNA: TGTGCCAGCAGTGCGCAAATGTCAGGTACCACTAACTATGGCTACACCTTC. Amino acids: CASSAQMSGTTNYGYTF.

This rearrangement joins TRBV28 to TRBJ2-6; D not certain. V lost 7 bases and J lost 8, with 15 bases in between. The CDR3 loop spans 14 amino acids. The germline CDR1 and CDR2 sequences are MDHEN and SYDVKM. CDR3 nucleotides: TGTGCCAGCAACCATATTGGGGTGACCAACGTCCTGACTTTC. This gives the protein CASNHIGVTNVLTF.

The chain joins TRBV6-1 to TRBJ2-3, with a tentative D call TRBD1 (5 bases). V gave up 5 bases and J gave up 1 base, with 19 bases separating them. Germline CDR1 is MNHNS and CDR2 is SASEGT. The CDR3 spans 17 residues. The CDR3: CASSHRLKGLRTDTQYF. For the CDR3, the DNA is TGTGCCAGCAGTCACCGACTGAAGGGGCTCCGCACAGATACGCAGTATTTT.

This clonotype has just a few counts. The chain recombines TRBV6-2 or TRBV6-3 with TRBJ2-3; 10 bases match TRBD2. Trimming at V came to 9 bases and at J to 4 bases, leaving 4 bases not matched to a gene. In germline, CDR1 is MNHEY, CDR2 SVGEGT. There are 13 residues in the CDR3. The CDR3 DNA is TGTGCCAGTAGCGGGAGGTTACCAGATACGCAGTATTTT. Encoded protein: CASSGRLPDTQYF.

CDR3 protein: CASSTDTSSYNEQFF. CDR3 coding DNA: TGTGCCAGTAGTACCGACACCAGCTCCTACAATGAGCAGTTCTTC. This chain links TRBV19 with TRBJ2-1; D ambiguous. The germline CDR1 and CDR2 sequences are LNHDA and SQIVND (reference sequence). The CDR3 sequence is 15 residues long. Trimming pared 4 bases from V and 0 bases from J, leaving 10 bases between.

This clonotype came up a few times. V usage is TRBV6-1 and J usage is TRBJ2-6; D unresolved. The V and J ends lost 3 bases and 0 bases respectively, with 3 bases between them. The CDR3 has 14 residues. CDR1 is MNHNS and CDR2 is SASEGT in the germline V gene. The CDR3 spells CASSEFSGANVLTF. The CDR3 DNA reads as TGTGCCAGCAGTGAGTTCTCTGGGGCCAACGTCCTGACTTTC.

This clonotype was seen a handful of times. The V and J genes are TRBV7-2 and TRBJ1-4; D possibly corresponds to TRBD1 (5 bases). Trimming removed 0 bases at V and 8 bases at J, with 16 bases between. CDR1 and CDR2 (germline): SGHTA, FQGNSA. The length of the CDR3 is 16 residues. The CDR3 loop reads CASSLARGGGYEKLFF. The CDR3 DNA follows: TGTGCCAGCAGCTTAGCCCGGGGTGGGGGATACGAAAAACTGTTTTTT.

This clonotype was found many times. The chain is built from TRBV29-1 and TRBJ2-1; the D is unclear. The DNA end is more similar to TRBJ2-5, so the J call may be wrong. Germline CDR1 and CDR2: SQVTM and ANQGSEA. CDR3 length: 11 residues. The DNA of the CDR3 is TGCAGCGTTGGGGGCCAAGAGACCCAGTACTTC. Its translation is CSVGGQETQYF.

Points on this clonotype: This may arise from a read error, as a much more abundant clone is one base away. The V gene is TRBV20-1, the J gene TRBJ2-7; TRBD2 might be the D (6 bases). Trimming took 6 bases from V and 8 from J, leaving 14 bases between them. CDR1 and CDR2 from the germline V gene are DFQATT and SNEGSKA (reference sequence). The CDR3 is made up of 11 amino acids. The CDR3 here is CSADGTYKQYF. The CDR3 nucleotides are TGCAGTGCCGATGGGACTTACAAGCAGTACTTC.

This clonotype has just a few counts. V usage is TRBV6-1 and J usage is TRBJ2-5, with D unresolved. Germline V gene sequence: CDR1 MNHNS, CDR2 SASEGT. The V gene lost 5 bases and the J gene lost 3 bases, with 13 bases spanning the gap. The CDR3 is 14 amino acids. CDR3 bases: TGTGCCAGCAGTCCCTCCGGCGCCGAAGAGACCCAGTACTTC. The encoded protein is CASSPSGAEETQYF.

V and J are TRBV20-1 and TRBJ2-6; D possibly uses TRBD1 or TRBD2 (5 bases each). CDR1 DFQATT and CDR2 SNEGSKA come from the germline V gene (reference sequence). V gave up 0 bases and J gave up 2 bases, with 14 bases separating them. The CDR3 covers 17 residues. The CDR3 protein is CSARESRAGPGANVLTF. CDR3 sequence (DNA): TGCAGTGCTAGAGAGAGCAGGGCGGGCCCTGGGGCCAACGTCCTGACTTTC.

Ten or more counts support this clonotype. J is TRBJ1-1 and V is TRBV3-1; no clear D gene. The germline V gene has CDR1 LGHDT and CDR2 YNNKEL (reference sequence). The CDR3 has 15 residues. Trimming stripped 0 bases from V and 0 bases from J, with 8 bases between. Here the CDR3 reads CASSQDAGLNTEAFF. CDR3 DNA: TGTGCCAGCAGCCAAGATGCGGGGTTGAACACTGAAGCTTTCTTT. The full variable domain, completed using reference TRBV3-1 and TRBJ1-1, is DTAVSQTPKYLVTQMGNDKSIKCEQNLGHDTMYWYKQDSKKFLKIMFSYNNKELIINETVPNRFSPKSPDKAHLNLHINSLELGDSAVYFCASSQDAGLNTEAFFGQGTRLTVV.

This clonotype was observed at least ten times. The rearrangement joins TRBV4-2 to TRBJ1-1; no firm D call. CDR3 length: 13 residues. Trimming took off 1 base at V and 4 bases at J, with 7 bases between the two ends. Germline assignment: CDR1 LGHNA and CDR2 YNFKEQ. CDR3 coding DNA: TGTGCCAGCAGCCAAGGGGTGGCCACTGAAGCTTTCTTT. The encoded protein is CASSQGVATEAFF.

This clonotype was seen ten or more times. The chain is built from TRBV2 and TRBJ2-7; D gene unclear. Germline assignment: CDR1 SNHLY and CDR2 FYNNEI. V was cut by 5 bases and J by 4 bases, with 9 bases left in between. The length of the CDR3 is 12 residues. CDR3 in amino acids: CASSYSRYEQYV. Here the CDR3 DNA reads TGTGCCAGCAGTTACAGCAGATACGAGCAGTACGTC.

This clonotype was seen only a few times. DNA of the CDR3: TGTGCCAGCTCACGACAGGCCTTCTCCTACGAGCAGTACTTC. Protein: CASSRQAFSYEQYF. The J gene is TRBJ2-7, the V gene TRBV18; D possibly corresponds to TRBD1 (6 bases). The ends were cut back, 4 bases at V and 0 bases at J, with 10 bases in the middle. Germline assignment: CDR1 KGHSH and CDR2 LQKENI. The length of the CDR3 is 14 residues.

The V gene is TRBV7-6, the J gene TRBJ2-1; TRBD1 aligns across 9 bases. The V segment lost 4 bases and the J segment 1 base; nucleotides outside the gene matches: 2. This CDR3 is 15 amino acids long. Germline CDR1 is SGHVS and CDR2 is FNYEAQ. The CDR3 sequence: CASSSGTGSYNEQFF. The CDR3 bases are TGTGCCAGCAGCTCCGGGACAGGGTCCTACAATGAGCAGTTCTTC.